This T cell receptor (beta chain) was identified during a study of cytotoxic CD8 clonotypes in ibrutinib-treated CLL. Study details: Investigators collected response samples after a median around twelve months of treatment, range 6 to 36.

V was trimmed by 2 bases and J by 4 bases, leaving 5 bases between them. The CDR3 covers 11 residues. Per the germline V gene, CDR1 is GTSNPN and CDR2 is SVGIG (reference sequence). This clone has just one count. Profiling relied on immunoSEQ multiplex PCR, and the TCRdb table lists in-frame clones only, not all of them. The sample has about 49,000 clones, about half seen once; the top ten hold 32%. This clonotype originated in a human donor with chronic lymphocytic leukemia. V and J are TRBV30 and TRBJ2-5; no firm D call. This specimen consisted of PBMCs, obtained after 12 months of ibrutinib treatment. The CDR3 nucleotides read TGTGCCTGGAGTCACGGAGAGACCCAGTACTTC. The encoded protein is CAWSHGETQYF.